This TCR beta chain was sequenced for a study of shared clonotypes between healthy human individuals. Germline CDR1 reads SEHNR; CDR2 reads FQNEAQ (reference sequence). This CDR3 has 14 amino acids. The ends were cut back, 5 bases at V and 5 bases at J, with 16 bases in the middle. TCRdb's copy holds only in-frame clones and misses some; the assay was immunoSEQ multiplex PCR. The sample yields 2,100,000 or so clones, roughly 95% seen once. Regarding this clone: Its antigen is unknown.

Into CD45RA+ naive and CD45RA-negative memory subsets, the CD4+ cells were split. Study-level findings and limits: The generation probabilities recorded for non-shared clonotypes fell below those of clonotypes shared by all four donors.

Sequencing used naive CD4+ T cells sorted from blood. This sample's subset: CD45RA+ positively selected. The sequence came from a man aged 18 to 30 in good health. The J gene is TRBJ2-7, the V gene TRBV7-9; D may be TRBD2 (7 bases). The CDR3 DNA sequence: TGTGCCAGCAGCCTAGACCCGGGGGGCCACGAGCAGTACTTC. The encoded protein is CASSLDPGGHEQYF.